These 5 T cell receptor beta chains were sequenced from one sample in a study of blood T cells in healthy people across ages. For the second PCR, which ran for about 7 to 11 cycles, a sample-barcoded 5' primer and a J-beta primer mix were used. TCRdb reanalysed the 5' RACE reads using MiXCR and keeps one entry per CDR3 protein. The data contain about 810,000 distinct CDR3 sequences, roughly 40% of them singletons. The sample consisted of blood. The receptor set was obtained from a man between 18 and 29 years old in good health.

This clonotype was counted between two and nine times. The chain joins TRBV12-3 or TRBV12-4 to TRBJ1-4; no firm D call. The V end was cut by 3 bases, the J end by 3 bases, with 8 bases between. The CDR3 covers 14 residues. The CDR3 DNA sequence: TGTGCCAGCAGTTTCCGGACGGCTAATGAAAAACTGTTTTTT. Protein sequence: CASSFRTANEKLFF.

The gene calls are TRBV4-2 and TRBJ2-7, with D uncertain. There are 14 residues in the CDR3. The germline gives CDR1 LGHNA, CDR2 YNFKEQ. V was pared by 0 bases and J by 2 bases, with 8 bases between. CDR3 nucleotides: TGTGCCAGCAGCCAAGAGCTGAGGACCTACGAGCAGTACTTC. Its protein product is CASSQELRTYEQYF.

This clonotype was seen a handful of times. The chain links TRBV4-1 to TRBJ1-5; 12 bases line up with TRBD1. Germline lookup yields CDR1 MGHRA and CDR2 YSYEKL. CDR3 size: 19 residues. V lost 1 base to trimming and J lost 2 bases; unmatched junction nucleotides: 9. CDR3 DNA: TGCGCCAGCAGCCAAGCCTCCGGGACAGGGGGCTACGGCAATCAGCCCCAGCATTTT. It codes for CASSQASGTGGYGNQPQHF.

The CDR3 DNA sequence: TGTGCCAGCAGCCAGCTCAGGGGGGGAACTGAAGCTTTCTTT. Translated, it gives CASSQLRGGTEAFF. This chain joins TRBV4-2 and TRBJ1-1; 7 bases are a match to TRBD1. The CDR3 runs 14 residues. Germline V gene data show CDR1 as LGHNA and CDR2 as YNFKEQ. V shed 3 bases, J shed 5 bases, and the junction held 6 bases outside the gene matches.

This clonotype turned up a few times. The chain links TRBV5-1 to TRBJ2-3, with D maybe TRBD2 (7 bases). Per the germline V gene, CDR1 is SGHRS and CDR2 is YFSETQ. V gave up 3 bases and J gave up 3 bases, with 11 bases separating them. The CDR3 length is 14 residues. The CDR3 protein is CASSSGGWTDTQYF. The CDR3 bases are TGCGCCAGCAGCTCGGGGGGCTGGACAGATACGCAGTATTTT. Full variable domain (missing parts from reference TRBV5-1 and TRBJ2-3): KAGVTQTPRYLIKTRGQQVTLSCSPISGHRSVSWYQQTPGQGLQFLFEYFSETQRNKGNFPGRFSGRQFSNSRSEMNVSTLELGDSALYLCASSSGGWTDTQYFGPGTRLTVL.